The 20 T cell receptor beta chains below come from one sample, sequenced in a study of T cell changes during pregnancy in multiple sclerosis. Clones were read by immunoSEQ multiplex PCR, and TCRdb kept only the in-frame ones, dropping some. Found here are about 38,000 clones, 91% of them singletons; the top ten hold around 10%. The source material was CD8+ T cells from peripheral blood mononuclear cells, sampled after pregnancy. The receptors here all came from a female donor with multiple sclerosis, enrolled in a pregnancy study.

The CDR3 sequence is CASSAGLRQETQYF. The CDR3 region has the DNA TGTGCCAGCAGTGCCGGACTCCGACAAGAGACCCAGTACTTC. The chain combines TRBV6-1 with TRBJ2-5; a weak D match, TRBD2 (5 bases). Germline V CDR1 and CDR2: MNHNS, SASEGT. V lost 4 bases, J lost 2 bases, and 11 bases lay in between. The CDR3 is 14 residues long.

The genes are TRBV5-6 and TRBJ2-2; D gene unclear. The germline gives CDR1 SGHDT, CDR2 YYEEEE. V lost 4 bases and J 2 bases, leaving 21 bases between the germline ends. CDR3 length: 18 amino acids. This CDR3 is CASSLRVLTEPNTGELFF. CDR3 sequence (DNA): TGTGCCAGCAGCCTTAGAGTATTAACAGAACCCAACACCGGGGAGCTGTTTTTT.

J is TRBJ2-1 and V is TRBV6-5, with unresolved D. The V gene's germline CDR1 is MNHEY and CDR2 SVGAGI. V shed 6 bases and J shed 9 bases, with 15 bases lying between them. The CDR3 sequence is 13 residues long. The CDR3 nucleotides read TGTGCCAGCAGCCCTTGGAGCGAAGTTGAGCAGTTCTTC. Translating it yields CASSPWSEVEQFF.

The chain joins TRBV28 to TRBJ2-7, with D possibly TRBD1 on 6 matching bases. The germline V and J ends were trimmed by 7 bases and 2 bases, with 18 bases remaining between them. From germline, CDR1 is MDHEN and CDR2 SYDVKM. The CDR3 extends over 15 amino acids. Written as DNA, the CDR3 is TGTGCCAGCATCCCGAGCCTGGGGGCGGCCTACGAGCAGTACTTC. Amino acids: CASIPSLGAAYEQYF.

The CDR3 DNA is TGTGCCACCGAACCGACAGCCCACACCGGGGAGCTGTTTTTT. This sequence encodes CATEPTAHTGELFF. The chain carries TRBV28 and TRBJ2-2; the D gene is possibly TRBD1 (5 bases). Looked up from germline, CDR1 is MDHEN and CDR2 is SYDVKM. Between the trimmed V and J ends, which lost 10 bases and 3 bases, there was a span of 15 bases. CDR3 length: 14 amino acids. Using reference TRBV28 and TRBJ2-2 for the parts outside the CDR3, the full variable domain is DVKVTQSSRYLVKRTGEKVFLECVQDMDHENMFWYRQDPGLGLRLIYFSYDVKMKEKGDIPEGYSVSREKKERFSLILESASTNQTSMYLCATEPTAHTGELFFGEGSRLTVL.

The chain is built from TRBV6-1 and TRBJ2-7; D ambiguous. The CDR3 runs 13 residues. V was pared by 5 bases and J by 0 bases, with 8 bases between. Germline V gene sequence: CDR1 MNHNS, CDR2 SASEGT. This chain's CDR3 is CASSSRVSYEQYF. The CDR3 nucleotides read TGTGCCAGCAGTAGCCGGGTCTCCTACGAGCAGTACTTC.

This chain joins TRBV19 and TRBJ1-1, with a possible D match to TRBD1 (6 bases). V shed 6 bases and J shed 1 base, with 9 bases lying between them. The CDR3 is 13 amino acids. Germline V CDR1 and CDR2: LNHDA, SQIVND (reference sequence). CDR3 DNA sequence: TGTGCCAGTAGCTTCAGGGGGAACACTGAAGCTTTCTTT. This translates into CASSFRGNTEAFF.

The rearrangement joins TRBV13 to TRBJ2-3; perhaps TRBD2 as D (6 bases). Per the germline V gene, CDR1 is PRHDT and CDR2 is FYEKMQ (reference sequence). The CDR3 is 18 amino acids. V shed 4 bases and J shed 2 bases, with 22 bases lying between them. This CDR3 is CASSCPHQGLDYTDTQYF. Here the CDR3 DNA reads TGTGCCAGCAGCTGCCCCCATCAGGGACTCGACTACACAGATACGCAGTATTTT.

The J gene is TRBJ2-5, the V gene TRBV6-6; 8 bases are shared with TRBD1. The germline CDR1 and CDR2 sequences are MNHNY and SVGAGI (reference sequence). This CDR3 has 15 amino acids. The V segment lost 6 bases and the J segment 3 bases; nucleotides outside the gene matches: 9. The CDR3 DNA reads as TGTGCCAGCAGGGACTGGGACAGGACTGAAGAGACCCAGTACTTC. Encoded protein: CASRDWDRTEETQYF.

The rearrangement links TRBV10-3 to TRBJ2-2; TRBD1 matches 8 bases. The V gene's germline CDR1 is ENHRY and CDR2 SYGVKD. The V segment lost 6 bases and the J segment 1 base; nucleotides outside the gene matches: 4. This CDR3 spans 15 amino acids. CDR3 region: CAIRSGQGNTGELFF. The CDR3, as DNA: TGTGCCATCAGGAGCGGACAGGGGAACACCGGGGAGCTGTTTTTT.

The chain couples TRBV10-3 to TRBJ2-7; D unresolved. CDR3 length equals 11 residues. The V gene lost 0 bases and the J gene lost 6 bases, with 3 bases spanning the gap. CDR1 and CDR2 from the germline V gene are ENHRY and SYGVKD. CDR3 DNA: TGTGCCATCAGTGAGTCGAGCGAGCAGTACTTC. This encodes CAISESSEQYF.

The rearrangement links TRBV7-9 to TRBJ2-2; 9 positions match TRBD1. The V and J ends lost 6 bases and 5 bases, in that order; junction bases with no gene match: 4. The CDR3 spans 14 residues. The V gene's germline CDR1 is SEHNR and CDR2 FQNEAQ (reference sequence). The chain's CDR3 is CASRGQGGTGELFF. CDR3 sequence (DNA): TGTGCCAGCAGGGGACAGGGTGGTACCGGGGAGCTGTTTTTT.

This sequence joins TRBV10-3 and TRBJ2-2; maybe TRBD2 (5 bases). This CDR3 is built from 15 residues. Germline values: CDR1 ENHRY, CDR2 SYGVKD. V lost 3 bases and J 6 bases, leaving 14 bases between the germline ends. The CDR3 region has the DNA TGTGCCATCAGTGACCCGCAGCGGTTCCCCGGGGAGCTGTTTTTT. Protein: CAISDPQRFPGELFF.

The chain recombines TRBV30 with TRBJ2-7, with D perhaps matching TRBD1 (7 bases). The length of the CDR3 is 14 residues. CDR1 and CDR2 (germline): GTSNPN, SVGIG (reference sequence). The germline V and J ends were trimmed by 2 bases and 2 bases, with 13 bases remaining between them. CDR3 residues: CAWSLAGGTYEQYF. Here the CDR3 DNA reads TGTGCCTGGAGTTTGGCAGGGGGGACCTACGAGCAGTACTTC. The whole variable domain, remainder taken from reference TRBV30 and TRBJ2-7, is SQTIHQWPATLVQPVGSPLSLECTVEGTSNPNLYWYRQAAGRGLQLLFYSVGIGQISSEVPQNLSASRPQDRQFILSSKKLLLSDSGFYLCAWSLAGGTYEQYFGPGTRLTVT.

The rearrangement joins TRBV7-2 to TRBJ2-7; 10 positions agree with TRBD1. Trimming at V came to 5 bases and at J to 3 bases, leaving 7 bases not matched to a gene. CDR3 size: 15 residues. Germline CDR1 SGHTA, CDR2 FQGNSA. The CDR3 loop reads CASSPGTGAYYEQYF. The CDR3 DNA reads TGTGCCAGCAGCCCTGGGACAGGGGCCTACTACGAGCAGTACTTC.

The chain joins TRBV9 to TRBJ1-2; weak D call: TRBD1 (6 bases). This CDR3 is built from 15 residues. Between the trimmed V and J ends, which lost 0 bases and 5 bases, there was a span of 14 bases. Germline-derived CDR1 and CDR2 are SGDLS and YYNGEE. The CDR3, as DNA: TGTGCCAGCAGCGTAGGAGGGGGGGCAAGGTATGGCTACACCTTC. Encoded protein: CASSVGGGARYGYTF.

This clone appeared a single time. V and J are TRBV30 and TRBJ2-7; TRBD1 agrees at 9 bases. The CDR3 totals 14 residues. The germline CDR1 and CDR2 sequences are GTSNPN and SVGIG (reference sequence). J lost 2 bases, V lost 0 bases, and 2 bases had no gene match. The CDR3: CAWSVTGGPYEQYF. CDR3 bases: TGTGCCTGGAGTGTGACAGGGGGTCCCTACGAGCAGTACTTC.

CDR3: CASSLAGRAITEAFF. In nucleotides, the CDR3 is TGTGCCAGCAGCTTAGCAGGCAGGGCTATAACTGAAGCTTTCTTT. The genes are TRBV7-9 and TRBJ1-1, with D perhaps matching TRBD1 (5 bases). The CDR3 has 15 residues. Germline V gives CDR1 SEHNR, CDR2 FQNEAQ (reference sequence). Trimming pared 0 bases from V and 5 bases from J, leaving 13 bases between.

This clone was seen a few times. The V gene is TRBV19, the J gene TRBJ2-1; tentatively, D is TRBD1 (6 bases). Per germline, CDR1 LNHDA and CDR2 SQIVND (reference sequence). This CDR3 comprises 11 residues. The ends were cut back, 10 bases at V and 7 bases at J, with 11 bases in the middle. The CDR3 spells CAISRGNEQFF. CDR3 DNA sequence: TGTGCCATTTCGAGGGGGAATGAGCAGTTCTTC.

V gene TRBV19 combines with J gene TRBJ1-1, with D perhaps TRBD1 (5 bases). Between the trimmed V and J ends, which lost 5 bases and 1 base, there was a span of 11 bases. The CDR3 runs to 14 residues. The V gene's germline CDR1 is LNHDA and CDR2 SQIVND (reference sequence). The CDR3 loop is CASSYKTGNTEAFF. The DNA of the CDR3 is TGTGCCAGTAGTTATAAAACAGGGAACACTGAAGCTTTCTTT.